The next 22 T cell receptor beta chains were all read from a single sample in a study of T cells in Graves' hyperthyroidism and ophthalmopathy. What was amplified from RNA transcripts were TCR beta CDR3 regions. HTBI primers were used for first-round RT-PCR of the TCR CDR3. MiXCR, applied by TCRdb to the multiplex PCR reads, yields one record per CDR3 protein. This sample has roughly 350,000 distinct CDR3 sequences, with approximately 14% found just once. Material for sequencing was blood. Receptors originate from a woman aged 25 to 39 with Graves' ophthalmopathy.

This clonotype has ten or more counts. The chain couples TRBV9 to TRBJ2-7; D may be TRBD2 (7 bases). Per germline, CDR1 SGDLS and CDR2 YYNGEE. V lost 5 bases, J lost 2 bases, and 17 bases lay in between. The CDR3 covers 15 residues. CDR3: CASSPGGGEAYEQYF. CDR3 DNA: TGTGCCAGCAGTCCCGGCGGGGGCGAAGCCTACGAGCAGTACTTC.

This clonotype was counted ten times or more. This rearrangement joins TRBV7-9 to TRBJ2-2; 10 bases are shared with TRBD1. Looked up from germline, CDR1 is SEHNR and CDR2 is FQNEAQ (reference sequence). This CDR3 region has 19 residues. The ends lost 4 bases at V and 4 bases at J; junction bases unmatched: 15. CDR3 amino acids: CASSSGQGVLRGGTGELFF. CDR3 sequence (DNA): TGTGCCAGCAGCTCCGGACAGGGGGTGCTTAGAGGAGGCACCGGGGAGCTGTTTTTT.

The DNA of the CDR3 is TGTGCCAGCAGCCAAGTAGACAGGGCGAACACCGGGGAGCTGTTTTTT. The encoded protein is CASSQVDRANTGELFF. The genes are TRBV14 and TRBJ2-2; 7 bases are a match to TRBD1. The CDR3 is 16 amino acids. Germline CDR1 SGHDN, CDR2 FVKESK. With 1 base clipped from V and 0 bases from J, the junction kept 2 bases outside the gene matches.

This clonotype appeared many times. This chain connects TRBV2 to TRBJ2-3; weak D call: TRBD1 (5 bases). Germline V gene sequence: CDR1 SNHLY, CDR2 FYNNEI. The CDR3 totals 15 residues. V was clipped by 4 bases and J by 0 bases, with 11 bases between them. CDR3 sequence (DNA): TGTGCCAGCAGTGGTGGGGCCTCTAGCACAGATACGCAGTATTTT. It yields the protein CASSGGASSTDTQYF.

This clonotype was counted many times. J is TRBJ2-7 and V is TRBV4-1; 10 bases are a match to TRBD1. The CDR3 is made up of 14 amino acids. CDR1 is MGHRA, CDR2 YSYEKL, per germline. V shed 6 bases, J shed 7 bases, and the junction held 9 bases outside the gene matches. CDR3 in DNA: TGCGCCAGCAGACCAGACAGGGGGCGCGATGAGCAGTACTTC. Protein sequence: CASRPDRGRDEQYF.

For this clonotype: A read error may explain this, as a much larger clone is one base away. This rearrangement joins TRBV7-2 to TRBJ1-1; D remains unclear. Germline loops: CDR1 SGHTA, CDR2 FQGNSA. This CDR3 spans 14 amino acids. CDR3 coding DNA: TGTGCCAGCAGCCAGCTGGAGATGAACACTGAAGCTTCCTTT. Translated: CASSQLEMNTEASF. Full variable domain (rest looked up from reference TRBV7-2 and TRBJ1-1): GAGVSQSPSNKVTEKGKDVELRCDPISGHTALYWYRQSLGQGLEFLIYFQGNSAPDKSGLPSDRFSAERTGGSVSTLTIQRTQQEDSAVYLCASSQLEMNTEASFGQGTRLTVV.

This clonotype came up a few times. This chain links TRBV20-1 with TRBJ1-2, with D uncertain. This CDR3 region has 16 residues. Looked up from germline, CDR1 is DFQATT and CDR2 is SNEGSKA (reference sequence). Trimming removed 1 base at V and 8 bases at J, with 23 bases between. CDR3 sequence reads: CSARALGNSWFGGYTF. For the CDR3, the DNA is TGCAGTGCTAGAGCATTAGGAAACAGTTGGTTCGGCGGCTACACCTTC.

This clonotype came up many times. J is TRBJ2-7 and V is TRBV20-1, with a weak D call TRBD1 (6 bases). There are 15 residues in the CDR3. CDR1 is DFQATT and CDR2 is SNEGSKA in the germline V gene (reference sequence). V was pared by 0 bases and J by 7 bases, with 19 bases between. Written as DNA, the CDR3 is TGCAGTGCTAGAGATGTCGGGGACACCCTTTATGAGCAGTACTTC. It specifies CSARDVGDTLYEQYF.

This clonotype was observed at least ten times. The gene calls are TRBV20-1 and TRBJ2-5; TRBD2 matches at 7 bases. The CDR3 spans 17 residues. V gave up 0 bases and J gave up 0 bases; unmatched junction bases: 10. The germline CDR1 and CDR2 sequences are DFQATT and SNEGSKA (reference sequence). The CDR3 reads CSARDGRLAVYQETQYF. The CDR3 DNA sequence: TGCAGTGCTAGAGATGGGAGGCTAGCGGTGTACCAAGAGACCCAGTACTTC.

The table lists this clonotype with many counts. This chain connects TRBV5-6 to TRBJ2-7; D is perhaps TRBD1 (6 bases). Trimming took off 0 bases at V and 7 bases at J, with 14 bases between the two ends. The CDR3 spans 14 residues. From germline, CDR1 is SGHDT and CDR2 YYEEEE. The CDR3 DNA sequence: TGTGCCAGCAGCTTGGGACAGGCGGTGGGAGAGCAGTACTTC. Amino acid sequence: CASSLGQAVGEQYF.

This clonotype has more than one count but fewer than ten. V gene TRBV28 combines with J gene TRBJ1-6; the D is unclear. Germline V gives CDR1 MDHEN, CDR2 SYDVKM. Trimming took 2 bases from V and 0 from J, leaving 5 bases between them. The CDR3 runs 15 residues. The CDR3 coding sequence is TGTGCCAGCAGTTTACCGAGCTCCTATAATTCACCCCTCCACTTT. Amino acids: CASSLPSSYNSPLHF.

The chain is built from TRBV20-1 and TRBJ1-4; 8 nucleotides agree with TRBD1. The V and J ends lost 5 bases and 6 bases, in that order; junction bases with no gene match: 5. The CDR3 sequence is 13 residues long. Germline V gene sequence: CDR1 DFQATT, CDR2 SNEGSKA (reference sequence). The CDR3: CSAQQGGDEKLFF. CDR3 coding DNA: TGCAGTGCTCAACAGGGGGGGGATGAAAAACTGTTTTTT.

This clonotype was recorded many times. The chain joins TRBV24-1 to TRBJ1-1; unclear D gene. The CDR3 totals 13 residues. Trimming shortened V by 5 bases and J by 5 bases, and 11 bases separated the two germline ends. Germline values: CDR1 KGHDR, CDR2 SFDVKD. CDR3 loop: CATSGVGGTEAFF. The DNA for the CDR3 is TGTGCCACCAGTGGGGTAGGAGGGACTGAAGCTTTCTTT.

This clonotype appeared many times. The V gene is TRBV20-1, the J gene TRBJ2-7; no reliable D call. Trimming took off 1 base at V and 5 bases at J, with 27 bases between the two ends. CDR1 DFQATT and CDR2 SNEGSKA come from the germline V gene (reference sequence). The CDR3 length is 18 residues. The CDR3 DNA follows: TGCAGTGCTAGAGGAAGGGTTCCCCCATTCCGGTATTTAAACGAGCAGTACTTC. Protein sequence: CSARGRVPPFRYLNEQYF.

This chain joins TRBV2 and TRBJ2-6; D is tentatively TRBD1 or TRBD2 (5 bases each). Trimming cost V 6 bases and J 0 bases, with 15 bases left between them. The CDR3 is 17 residues long. Germline V gives CDR1 SNHLY, CDR2 FYNNEI. CDR3 nucleotides: TGTGCCAGCAGCTGGGACCTTCGGCCCTCTGGGGCCAACGTCCTGACTTTC. Its protein is CASSWDLRPSGANVLTF. Filled out from reference TRBV2 and TRBJ2-6, the complete variable domain reads EPEVTQTPSHQVTQMGQEVILRCVPISNHLYFYWYRQILGQKVEFLVSFYNNEISEKSEIFDDQFSVERPDGSNFTLKIRSTKLEDSAMYFCASSWDLRPSGANVLTFGAGSRLTVL.

This clonotype was seen a handful of times. The chain combines TRBV24-1 with TRBJ1-4; D perhaps matches TRBD1 (5 bases). Germline assignment: CDR1 KGHDR and CDR2 SFDVKD. There are 17 residues in the CDR3. V was shortened by 0 bases and J by 2 bases, with 12 bases between the two germline ends. The CDR3 DNA is TGTGCCACCAGTGATTTGTCGGGGGGGTTGACTAATGAAAAACTGTTTTTT. Amino acids: CATSDLSGGLTNEKLFF.

The V gene is TRBV24-1, the J gene TRBJ2-5, with 10 bases aligning to TRBD2. Germline V gene data show CDR1 as KGHDR and CDR2 as SFDVKD. The CDR3 loop spans 16 amino acids. The junction had 5 bases not matched to a gene; V was cut back by 1 base and J by 4 bases. CDR3 nucleotide sequence: TGTGCCACCAGTGATTTATCTAGCGGGGGCCGAGAGACCCAGTACTTC. Its protein product is CATSDLSSGGRETQYF.

This clonotype was seen at least ten times. The chain recombines TRBV2 with TRBJ1-5, with TRBD1 as a possible D gene (5 bases). The CDR3 spans 13 residues. Per the germline V gene, CDR1 is SNHLY and CDR2 is FYNNEI. Trimming removed 8 bases from V and 7 bases from J, with 15 bases in between. The CDR3 DNA sequence: TGTGCCAGCGAGGAGGGGTCGGGACAGCCCCAGCATTTT. Its protein is CASEEGSGQPQHF.

The CDR3 DNA reads TGTGCCAGCAGCTTGGGGGGGGCGGGCAGCTCCTACGAGCAGTACTTC. This codes for CASSLGGAGSSYEQYF. This chain uses TRBV5-8 with TRBJ2-7; D may be TRBD1 or TRBD2 (6 bases each). V lost 0 bases and J 0 bases, leaving 13 bases between the germline ends. Germline V gene sequence: CDR1 SGHTS, CDR2 YDEGEE. This CDR3 comprises 16 residues.

This clonotype came up a few times. The chain recombines TRBV7-9 with TRBJ2-1, with 8 bases that match TRBD2. The CDR3 sequence is 16 residues long. The germline V gene encodes CDR1 SEHNR and CDR2 FQNEAQ (reference sequence). V trimming: 3 bases; J trimming: 0 bases; junction bases outside the gene matches: 4. CDR3 loop: CASSLIAGTSYNEQFF. The CDR3, as DNA: TGTGCCAGCAGCTTGATAGCGGGGACCTCCTACAATGAGCAGTTCTTC.

This chain uses TRBV9 with TRBJ1-6; D gene uncertain. Looked up from germline, CDR1 is SGDLS and CDR2 is YYNGEE. Trimming stripped 0 bases from V and 9 bases from J, with 13 bases between. The CDR3 runs 15 residues. The CDR3 reads CASSVAPGLGSPLHF. CDR3 in DNA: TGTGCCAGCAGCGTAGCACCGGGCCTCGGTTCACCCCTCCACTTT. Complete variable domain (other parts from reference TRBV9 and TRBJ1-6): DSGVTQTPKHLITATGQRVTLRCSPRSGDLSVYWYQQSLDQGLQFLIQYYNGEERAKGNILERFSAQQFPDLHSELNLSSLELGDSALYFCASSVAPGLGSPLHFGNGTRLTVT.

V usage is TRBV6-2 or TRBV6-3 and J usage is TRBJ1-5; the D gene is possibly TRBD1 (5 bases). CDR3 size: 17 residues. With 0 bases removed from V and 6 bases from J, the gap between germline ends came to 18 bases. Germline V gene lookup returns CDR1 MNHEY and CDR2 SVGEGT. The CDR3 spells CASSYSHQGNSGQPQHF. CDR3 coding DNA: TGTGCCAGCAGTTACTCGCACCAGGGAAACTCAGGTCAGCCCCAGCATTTT.